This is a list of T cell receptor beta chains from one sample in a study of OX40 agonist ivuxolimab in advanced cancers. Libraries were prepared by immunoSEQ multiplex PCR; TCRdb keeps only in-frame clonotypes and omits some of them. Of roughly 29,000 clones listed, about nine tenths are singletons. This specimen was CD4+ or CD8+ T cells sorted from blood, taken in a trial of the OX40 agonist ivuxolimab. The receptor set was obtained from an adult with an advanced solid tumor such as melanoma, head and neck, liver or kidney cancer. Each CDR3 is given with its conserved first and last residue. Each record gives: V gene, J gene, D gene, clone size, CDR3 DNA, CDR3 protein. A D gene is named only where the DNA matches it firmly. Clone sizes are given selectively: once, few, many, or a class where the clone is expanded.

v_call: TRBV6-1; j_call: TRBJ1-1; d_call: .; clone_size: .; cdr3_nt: TGTGCCAGCAGTTACGCGGAGGAGGCTTTCTTT; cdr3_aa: CASSYAEEAFF
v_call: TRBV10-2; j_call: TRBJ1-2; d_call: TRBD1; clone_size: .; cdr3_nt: TGCGCCAGCAGCCCCGGGACAGGCCACCAAGACTATGGCTACACCTTC; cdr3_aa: CASSPGTGHQDYGYTF
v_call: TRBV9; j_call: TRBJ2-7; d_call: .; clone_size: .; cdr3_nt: TGTGCCAGCAGCGGCGGGGACGGACCCTACGAGCAGTACTTC; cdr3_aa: CASSGGDGPYEQYF
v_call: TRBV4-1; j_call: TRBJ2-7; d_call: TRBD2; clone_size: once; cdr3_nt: TGCGCCAGCAGCCAAGTTTCGTCTAGCGGGTCCTCCTACGAGCAGTACTTC; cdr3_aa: CASSQVSSSGSSYEQYF
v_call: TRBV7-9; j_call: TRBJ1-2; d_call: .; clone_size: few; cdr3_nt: TGTGCCAGCAGCTTAGGGACGAACTATGGCTACACCTTC; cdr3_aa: CASSLGTNYGYTF
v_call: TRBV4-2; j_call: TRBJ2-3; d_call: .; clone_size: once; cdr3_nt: TGTGCCAGCACCACTGTGCCAGGGCGACACACAGATACGCAGTATTTT; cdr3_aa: CASTTVPGRHTDTQYF
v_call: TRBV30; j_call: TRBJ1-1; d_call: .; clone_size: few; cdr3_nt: TGTGCCTGGAGTAAGGGCCATGAAGCTTTCTTT; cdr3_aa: CAWSKGHEAFF
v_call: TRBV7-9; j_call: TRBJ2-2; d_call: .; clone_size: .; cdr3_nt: TGTGCCAGCAGCTTCCACCGGGGCGGGGCCGGGGAGCTGTTTTTT; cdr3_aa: CASSFHRGGAGELFF
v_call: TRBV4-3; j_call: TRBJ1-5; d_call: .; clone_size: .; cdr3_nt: TGCGCCAGCAGCCAAGACAGGTTTAGCAATCAGCCCCAGCATTTT; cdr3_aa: CASSQDRFSNQPQHF
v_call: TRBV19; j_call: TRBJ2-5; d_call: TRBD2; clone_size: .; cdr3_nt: TGTGCCAGTAGTTTACTAGCGGGAGCGATCCAAGAGACCCAGTACTTC; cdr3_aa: CASSLLAGAIQETQYF
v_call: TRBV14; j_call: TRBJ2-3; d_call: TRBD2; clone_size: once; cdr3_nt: TGTGCCAGCAGCCAAGAGATACTAGCGGGCACAGATACGCAGTATTTT; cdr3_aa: CASSQEILAGTDTQYF
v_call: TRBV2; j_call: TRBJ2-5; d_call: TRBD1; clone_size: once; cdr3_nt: TGTGCCAGCAATCTAGACAGGGGGATCCGGGAGACCCAGTACTTC; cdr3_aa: CASNLDRGIRETQYF
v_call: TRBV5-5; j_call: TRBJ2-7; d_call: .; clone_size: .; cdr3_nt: TGTGCCAGCAGTTTATACCTAGGACAGAACTTTTACGAGCAGTACTTC; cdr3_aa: CASSLYLGQNFYEQYF
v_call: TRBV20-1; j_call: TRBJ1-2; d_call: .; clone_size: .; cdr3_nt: TGCAGTGCTAGTTGGGACTATGGCTACACCTTC; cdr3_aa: CSASWDYGYTF
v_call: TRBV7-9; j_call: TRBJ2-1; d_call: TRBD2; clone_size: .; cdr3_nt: TGTGCCAGCAGCACCGGACTAGCCGTATACAATGAGCAGTTCTTC; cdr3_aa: CASSTGLAVYNEQFF
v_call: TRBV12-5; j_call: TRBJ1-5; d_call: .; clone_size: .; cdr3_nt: TGTGCTAGTGCCACCGATGGGGTATTTTCGCAGCCCCAGCATTTT; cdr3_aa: CASATDGVFSQPQHF
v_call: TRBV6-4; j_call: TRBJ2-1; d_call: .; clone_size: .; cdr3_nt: TGTGCCAGCAGTGAGCCGGGAGTGTCCTACAATGAGCAGTTCTTC; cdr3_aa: CASSEPGVSYNEQFF
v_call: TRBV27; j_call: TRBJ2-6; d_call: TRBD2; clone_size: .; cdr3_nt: TGTGCCAGCAGTTTAAGCGGGAGGGCCACTGGGGCCAACGTCCTGACTTTC; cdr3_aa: CASSLSGRATGANVLTF
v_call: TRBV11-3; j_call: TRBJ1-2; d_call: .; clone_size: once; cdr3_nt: TGTGCCAGCAGCTTCGGCAGTGGGTATGGCTACACCTTC; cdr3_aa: CASSFGSGYGYTF
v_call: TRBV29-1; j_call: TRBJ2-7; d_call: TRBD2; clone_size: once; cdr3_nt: TGCAGCGTTACATTTGCGACTAGCGGGTCCTCCTGGTACGAGCAGTACTTC; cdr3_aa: CSVTFATSGSSWYEQYF